Given below is one T cell receptor (beta chain) in context. Its specific antigen is unknown. No much larger clonotype is one base removed from it; base qualities were not supplied. The sample belongs to a study of cytomegalovirus exposure and HLA in healthy donors (dated by TCRdb to between 2016 and 2019). Regarding the research as a whole: According to an earlier analysis of 550 to 700 of the donors, 150 million to 200 million T cells yielded 120 million or so unique TCR beta sequences and approximately 300 Gb of sequence data. An early release that covered more than 550 HLA-typed donors contained about 290 gigabases of sequencing data and around 85 million unique TCR sequences. The genetic ancestry cluster associated with self-reported Caucasian donors included about 84% of the approximately 410 genotyped donors. The study was designed to test whether signatures of past pathogen exposure could be identified by cataloging public T cell receptors. Using immunosequencing, the study profiled T cell repertoires from 666 subjects and related those repertoires to cytomegalovirus serostatus. In addition to the first cohort of 666 subjects, a separate validation cohort of about 120 different subjects was used. To predict cytomegalovirus infection status, the study combined high-throughput TCR immunosequencing, statistical association of individual TCRs with disease status, and machine learning. In a later analysis, previously published TCR beta repertoires from 550 to 750 donors were re-analyzed and high-resolution HLA genotyping was added so that TCR occurrence patterns could be studied. The later analysis used no new phenotypic data to find candidate immune exposures, relying instead on TCR beta sequences and their occurrence across donors. An earlier analysis of 500 to 750 of the donors applied high-throughput TCR beta sequencing to assess whether each TCR beta V gene segment acted as functional or pseudogenic. Donor age, sex, ethnicity and CMV serostatus were compiled alongside the repertoire data. A later genetic analysis took genome-wide SNP genotypes for 398 of the 666 donors and used that subset as a discovery cohort. All discovery cohort repertoires had been generated using a single sequencing platform. Class I and class II HLA loci were covered by the typing at four-digit resolution. The number of donors typed differed by locus, with about 629-630 for A, B, C, DRB1 and DQB1, 522 for DQA1, about 610 for DPA1, and some 440 for DPB1. Because of strong linkage in the cohort, roughly 5 DR-DQ haplotypes were treated as single units for association and clustering. Across approximately 400 genotyped donors of the cohort, an average of roughly 230,000 unique TCR beta nucleotide sequences per donor were sequenced, and around 20% of those sequences were non-productive.

To prepare the library, the immunoSEQ multiplex PCR assay was applied. A mixture of 60 forward primers for TCR Vbeta segments and 13 reverse primers for TCR Jbeta segments was used in the multiplex PCR. The CDR3 region of rearranged TCR beta genes was amplified from genomic DNA with a multiplex PCR assay. The Illumina HiSeq System was used to sequence the amplified TCR beta libraries as 87-base-pair reads. Turning to the authors' computational methods: In a later analysis, tens of millions of unique TCR beta chains were counted across the 650 to 750 repertoires, and roughly 11 million of these chains were shared by at least two donors. Raw reads were error-corrected and collapsed into unique sequences by a nearest-neighbor algorithm in which closely related sequences were merged to remove PCR and sequencing errors. To assign V, D and J gene segments, CDR3 sequences were aligned to IMGT reference sequences. Each retained sequence needed at least a six-nucleotide match to both a V gene segment and a J gene segment. A rearrangement was called productive if the CDR3 had no stop codons and remained in frame with V and J, and every other rearrangement was called non-productive. CDR3 was defined by IMGT convention, running from the second conserved V-encoded cysteine to the conserved J-encoded phenylalanine. The earlier analysis of approximately 590 of the donors excluded any sequence lacking an unambiguous match to a single V gene segment. An earlier analysis of 587 of the donors classified V segments as functional when productive rearrangements were above 56.7% and as segregating when the standard deviation between donors was above 5%. A statistical classification framework was developed to diagnose cytomegalovirus status using the catalog of TCR beta chain sequences. In a later analysis, V and J genes were assigned by comparing TCR nucleotide sequences against IMGT/GENE-DB human TR gene sequences. In a later analysis, CDR3 sequences and most-parsimonious VDJ recombination scenarios were assigned using the TCRdist pipeline. In a later analysis, each TCR beta chain was defined by its CDR3 amino acid sequence together with its V-gene family, and reads lacking a unique V-gene family were excluded. As a way to deal with suspected cross-contamination and a sequencing artifact, a later analysis dropped roughly 620 nucleotide sequences that were highly shared and had low generation probability. In a later analysis, a clonal expansion index for each public chain was calculated from normalized within-repertoire ranks of inferred template counts. A later analysis computed generation probabilities with a VDJ recombination model fitted to out-of-frame rearrangements, and checked the results against IGoR. In a later analysis, hypergeometric tests were used to score TCR-TCR, TCR-HLA and TCR-CMV co-occurrence, with a repertoire-size bias correction applied to TCR pairs. To estimate false discovery rates, a later analysis permuted the HLA or CMV assignments 20 times. In a later analysis, co-occurring TCRs were grouped using DBSCAN, with TCRdist sequence similarity added in when clustering inside HLA-allele-positive subsets. Repertoires with fewer than 30,000 or more than 120,000 public chains, plus five repertoires with anomalous nucleotide sharing, were excluded from co-occurrence clustering. Not all clones reach the TCRdb copy of this immuneACCESS table, which keeps in-frame sequences only. Checked studies attribute under half of the gap to unresolved V genes and leave the rest unexplained. The D gene and trimming were derived from the DNA, and the V and J assignments and clone size from that table. The sample profile shows around 170,000 clones; 70% to 80% of them were found once. The ten largest clones capture more than 1.3% of the sample.

In total, 630 or so healthy bone marrow donors made up the cohort. All cohort members were sampled while nominally healthy, although unrecorded immune exposures were likely present. The donor tested CMV seronegative and was one of the 352 seronegative cohort members. Every donor gave a peripheral blood sample, and the peripheral blood mononuclear cells from that sample were used for TCR beta sequencing. The Qiagen DNeasy Blood Extraction Kit was used to extract genomic DNA from the blood cell samples. General study outcomes and caveats: Because counts were too low, about 15 rarely observed V segments, including chromosome 9 orphons, were left out of the earlier analysis of about 620 of the donors. Specific HLA alleles were associated with 16,951 TCR beta sequences at a false discovery rate of 0.05 in a later analysis. A cluster of highly shared sequence variants was judged likely to be a technical artifact of the sequencing pipeline. CMV serostatus was the only immune exposure information available for the cohort. A further reported finding was that TCR beta sequences accurately predicted the HLA-A and HLA-B alleles for most subjects in the first cohort. In a later analysis, most CMV-associated TCR beta chains were found to appear HLA-restricted, with HLA associations seemingly driven largely by CMV exposure. Because some donors lacked HLA typing at each locus, the association tests relied only on the typed subset. In this cohort, only TCR beta chains were sequenced, and detectable features were limited by the absence of alpha or paired-chain data. In a later analysis, the rate of TCR association differed among HLA loci, with DRB1 alleles having the most associated TCRs and HLA-C alleles having the fewest. A later genetic analysis reported fewer N-insertions in productive TCRs among donors in an Asian-associated ancestry cluster than the 666-donor mean. A later analysis found that HLA-associated TCR beta chains were more clonally expanded and had lower generation probabilities than equally common non-associated chains. The classifier was reported to diagnose cytomegalovirus status with high specificity and sensitivity in both the original cohort and the validation cohort. According to a later analysis, parvovirus B19, influenza, CMV and Epstein-Barr virus appeared linked to several top co-occurrence clusters. A later genetic analysis associated a missense DCLRE1C variant with V-gene and J-gene trimming of TCR beta chains, and an independent cohort replicated the association. Across donors, most TCR sequences were observed very rarely, whereas some public TCRs were present in many individuals. Sequencing depth was assumed to be roughly uniform across donors in the presence/absence analyses, though that assumption may not hold. The authors suggested that the approach could potentially be extended to other disease states and immunological phenotypes. Some IMGT-functional V segments, including TRBV6-2 and TRBV6-3, could not be distinguished by the 87-base-pair reads and were therefore excluded. Strong co-occurrence of HLA alleles, especially DR and DQ, made assigning TCR associations to individual alleles difficult. An earlier analysis of some 560 of the donors showed that most TCR beta V segments appeared in productive rearrangements either about 87% or about 30% of the time, which broadly matched IMGT annotations. The study gave a list of 150 to 200 TCR beta chains associated with cytomegalovirus. Correlated functional status among segregating V segments might be attributable to linkage disequilibrium, but an unknown experimental factor could not be ruled out. In vitro tests confirmed that a few of the cytomegalovirus-associated TCR beta chains recognize cytomegalovirus antigens.

From its cysteine to its phenylalanine, the CDR3 spans 13 amino acids. Only the CDR3 part of the read is kept: 39 bases, read in frame from the first base. Trimming costs V 3 bases and J 6 bases, and their ends lie 10 bases apart. CDR1 and CDR2, looked up from the germline V gene (reference sequence), are LNHNV and YYDKDF. The V and J genes are TRBV15 and TRBJ2-3; tentative D gene TRBD1, with 5 bases matching. This receptor was obtained from a male donor in good health and CMV-seronegative. Source material: PBMCs. The sequenced DNA: TGTGCCACCAGCAGGAAGACAGACGATACGCAGTATTTT. It is translated as CATSRKTDDTQYF. Outside the CDR3, residues come from the reference TRBV15 and TRBJ2-3 proteins, so the full variable domain is: DAMVIQNPRYQVTQFGKPVTLSCSQTLNHNVMYWYQQKSSQAPKLLFHYYDKDFNNEADTPDNFQSRRPNTSFCFLDIRSPGLGDTAMYLCATSRKTDDTQYFGPGTRLTVL.